The T cell receptor (beta chain) under discussion was sequenced for a study of glioma-infiltrating T cells listed by TCRdb under 2016. About the study as a whole: Sequencing of TCR alpha- and beta-chain repertoires was performed on glioma tissue, on non-neoplastic brain tissue, and on matched peripheral blood mononuclear cells. To measure how far tissue and blood T-cell populations diverged, each tissue-infiltrating repertoire was compared against the peripheral blood repertoire of the same patient. Three low-grade glioma patients, fewer than 10 primary glioblastoma patients, and three non-glioma patients who contributed non-neoplastic brain tissue made up the paired cohort. On the study overall, not on this receptor specifically: VJ-independent divergence between tissue and blood was lower than expected in non-neoplastic patients but higher than expected in all gliomas, particularly low-grade gliomas. Group comparisons were based on small numbers of patients: three non-neoplastic, three low-grade glioma and eight glioblastoma patients. Very few CDR3 sequences were shared between tissue and blood, attributed to high CDR3 diversity and limited sampling.

A word on this clonotype: Its cognate antigen has yet to be identified. Nothing much larger sits one base from this clone, and base qualities are not available.

The iRepertoire nested amplicon-rescue multiplex PCR (arm-PCR) platform was used to amplify TCR alpha and beta CDR3 regions from RNA. For one-step reverse transcription and amplification, roughly 85-400 ng of tissue mRNA or PBMC total RNA was used as input. Following bead purification, Illumina adapters were added through a secondary multiplex PCR, and the libraries were then gel-purified between 200 and 400 bp. Demultiplexing relied on internal 6-nucleotide barcodes carried by the libraries. Sequencing of the libraries was done on an Illumina MiSeq using 2x220 or 2x250 nucleotide paired-end reads. The paper's data handling went like this. Paired reads were merged with FLASH 1.2.11 and aligned to the GRCh37 human genome with BWA-MEM before extracting TRA and TRB reads. An IMGT-derived reference of cassette sequences and CDR3 motifs, with pseudogenes included, was used for V and J assignment. Reads were translated in three frames, and productive CDR3s were defined by a C…FGXG motif without stop codons. Clonotypes were defined as unique combinations of V-J cassette pair and CDR3 amino acid sequence. Hamming distance filtering was applied to reads, with thresholds set by the sequence error rate of each sample in mapped regions. TCRdb reworked the public reads: Q25 trimming with fastp, MiXCR clone assembly, productive beta chains retained. Rows are unified per CDR3 protein, each entry keeping the most common DNA and genes. TCRdb assigned the V and J calls; the authors' analysis was not used. Within this sample are about 180,000 distinct CDR3 sequences, with around 40% of them counted one time only. Around 5% of the sample comes from the top ten.

The CDR3 sequence holds 13 residues, the cysteine and phenylalanine included. Only the CDR3 region is kept as DNA, spanning 39 bases read in frame from base 1. CDR1 and CDR2 are drawn from the germline V gene: SNHLY, FYNNEI. The germline V and J ends show losses of 7 bases and 8 bases respectively, and no gene match explains 7 bases of the junction. The chain joins TRBV2 to TRBJ2-3; 9 junctional bases match TRBD1. The specimen sequenced was glioma tissue, nonneoplastic brain tissue, or PBMCs (not recorded which). This sequence was found in a human donor with low-grade glioma or glioblastoma, undergoing nonglioma brain surgery, or in good health (not recorded which). The nucleotides are TGTGCCAGCACGGGACAGGGAATCGGTACGCAGTATTTT. It translates as CASTGQGIGTQYF.